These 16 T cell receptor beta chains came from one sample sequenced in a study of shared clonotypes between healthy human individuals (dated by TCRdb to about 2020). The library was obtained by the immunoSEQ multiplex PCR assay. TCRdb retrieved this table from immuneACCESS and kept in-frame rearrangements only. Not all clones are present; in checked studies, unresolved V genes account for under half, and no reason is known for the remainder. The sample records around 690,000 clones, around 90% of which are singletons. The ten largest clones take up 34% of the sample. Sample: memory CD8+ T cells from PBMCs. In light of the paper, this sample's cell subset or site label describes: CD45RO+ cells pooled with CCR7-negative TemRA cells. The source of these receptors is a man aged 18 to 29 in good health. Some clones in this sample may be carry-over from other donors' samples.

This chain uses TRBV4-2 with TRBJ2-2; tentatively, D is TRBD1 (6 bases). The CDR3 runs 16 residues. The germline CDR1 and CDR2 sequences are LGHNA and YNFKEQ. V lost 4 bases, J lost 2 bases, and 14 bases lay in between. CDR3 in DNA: TGTGCCAGCAGCCCGCCGGACAGTATCAACACCGGGGAGCTGTTTTTT. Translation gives CASSPPDSINTGELFF.

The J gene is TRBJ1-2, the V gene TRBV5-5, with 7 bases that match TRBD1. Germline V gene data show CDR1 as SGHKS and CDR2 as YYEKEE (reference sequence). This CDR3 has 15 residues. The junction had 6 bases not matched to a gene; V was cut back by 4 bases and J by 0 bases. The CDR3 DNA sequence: TGTGCCAGCAGCGCGGACAGGACTGCTAACTATGGCTACACCTTC. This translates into CASSADRTANYGYTF.

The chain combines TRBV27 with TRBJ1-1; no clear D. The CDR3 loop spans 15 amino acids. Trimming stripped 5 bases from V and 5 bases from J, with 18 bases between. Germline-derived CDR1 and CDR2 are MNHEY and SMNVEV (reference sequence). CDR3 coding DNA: TGTGCCAGCAGTCCGCGAGCAGGTGGGTGGACTGAAGCTTTCTTT. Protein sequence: CASSPRAGGWTEAFF.

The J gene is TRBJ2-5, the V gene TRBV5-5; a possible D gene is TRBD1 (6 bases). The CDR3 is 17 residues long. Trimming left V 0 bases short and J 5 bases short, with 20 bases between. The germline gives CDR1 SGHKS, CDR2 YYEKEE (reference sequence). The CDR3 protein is CASSLGGARGSMETQYF. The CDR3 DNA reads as TGTGCCAGCAGCTTGGGAGGGGCCAGGGGATCAATGGAGACCCAGTACTTC.

This CDR3 reads CSVEDGPAGGYTF. DNA of the CDR3: TGCAGCGTTGAAGATGGACCCGCGGGGGGCTACACCTTC. The chain employs TRBV29-1 and TRBJ1-2; no clear D. V was cut by 0 bases and J by 8 bases, with 13 bases left in between. Germline assignment: CDR1 SQVTM and CDR2 ANQGSEA. The CDR3 consists of 13 residues.

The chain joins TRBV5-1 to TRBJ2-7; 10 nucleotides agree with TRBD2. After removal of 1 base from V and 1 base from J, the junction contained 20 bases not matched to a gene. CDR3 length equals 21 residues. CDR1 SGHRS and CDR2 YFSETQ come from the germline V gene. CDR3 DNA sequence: TGCGCCAGCAGCTTGTATGGGGGGAGTGGTAGTCTAGCGGGAGTATCCTACGAGCAGTACTTC. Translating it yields CASSLYGGSGSLAGVSYEQYF.

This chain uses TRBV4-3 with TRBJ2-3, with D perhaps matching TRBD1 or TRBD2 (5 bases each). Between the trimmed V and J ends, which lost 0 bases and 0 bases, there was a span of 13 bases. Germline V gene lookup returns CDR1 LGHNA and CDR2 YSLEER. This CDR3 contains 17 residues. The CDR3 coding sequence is TGCGCCAGCAGCCAAGATCCCATGGGGGTTAGCACAGATACGCAGTATTTT. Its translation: CASSQDPMGVSTDTQYF.

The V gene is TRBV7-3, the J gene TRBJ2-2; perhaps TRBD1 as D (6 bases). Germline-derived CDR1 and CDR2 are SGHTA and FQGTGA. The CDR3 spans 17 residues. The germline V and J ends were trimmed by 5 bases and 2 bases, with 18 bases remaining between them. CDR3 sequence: CASSHPETGTNTGELFF. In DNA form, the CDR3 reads TGTGCCAGCAGCCATCCGGAAACCGGGACAAACACCGGGGAGCTGTTTTTT.

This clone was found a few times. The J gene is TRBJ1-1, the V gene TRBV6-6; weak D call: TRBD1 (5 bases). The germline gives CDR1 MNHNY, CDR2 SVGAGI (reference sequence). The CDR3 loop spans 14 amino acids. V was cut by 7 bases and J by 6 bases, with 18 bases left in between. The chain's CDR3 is CASTPYGLGAEAFF. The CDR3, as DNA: TGTGCCAGCACCCCTTACGGGTTGGGGGCTGAAGCTTTCTTT.

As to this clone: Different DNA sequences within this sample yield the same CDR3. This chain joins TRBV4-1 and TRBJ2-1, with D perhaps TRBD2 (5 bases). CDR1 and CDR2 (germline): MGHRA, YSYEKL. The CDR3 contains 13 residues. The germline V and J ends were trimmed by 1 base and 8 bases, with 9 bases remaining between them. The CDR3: CASSQVGIDEQFF. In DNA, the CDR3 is TGCGCCAGCAGCCAAGTCGGGATAGATGAGCAGTTCTTC.

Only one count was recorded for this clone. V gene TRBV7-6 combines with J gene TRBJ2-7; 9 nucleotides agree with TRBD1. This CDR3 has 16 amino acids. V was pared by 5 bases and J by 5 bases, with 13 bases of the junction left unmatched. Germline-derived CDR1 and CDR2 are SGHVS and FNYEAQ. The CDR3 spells CASSISPGTGSDEQYF. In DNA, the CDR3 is TGTGCCAGCAGCATCAGTCCCGGGACAGGGAGCGACGAGCAGTACTTC.

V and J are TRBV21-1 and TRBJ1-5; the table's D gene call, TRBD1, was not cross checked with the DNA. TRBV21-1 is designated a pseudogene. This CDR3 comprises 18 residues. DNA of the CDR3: TGTGCCAGCAGCCGTCTGACCCCCGCAGGTCTTCTTTATCAGCCCCAGCATTTT. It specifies CASSRLTPAGLLYQPQHF.

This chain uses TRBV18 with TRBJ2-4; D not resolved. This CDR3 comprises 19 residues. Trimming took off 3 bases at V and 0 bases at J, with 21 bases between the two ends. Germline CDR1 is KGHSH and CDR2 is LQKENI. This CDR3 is CASSPSRRSVGLAKNIQYF. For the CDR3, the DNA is TGTGCCAGCTCACCTTCCAGACGGAGTGTAGGCCTAGCCAAAAACATTCAGTACTTC.

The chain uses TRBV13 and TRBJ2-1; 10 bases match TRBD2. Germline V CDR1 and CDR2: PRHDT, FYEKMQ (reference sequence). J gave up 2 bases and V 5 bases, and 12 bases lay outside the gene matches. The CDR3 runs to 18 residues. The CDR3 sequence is CASSHLFSGRSPYNEQFF. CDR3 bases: TGTGCCAGCAGCCACCTCTTTAGCGGGAGGTCCCCCTACAATGAGCAGTTCTTC.

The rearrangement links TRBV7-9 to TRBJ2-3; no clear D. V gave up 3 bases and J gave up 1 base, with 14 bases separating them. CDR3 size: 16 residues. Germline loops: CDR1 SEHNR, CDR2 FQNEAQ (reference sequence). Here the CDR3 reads CASSFMGIVGTDTQYF. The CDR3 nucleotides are TGTGCCAGCAGCTTTATGGGTATTGTGGGCACAGATACGCAGTATTTT. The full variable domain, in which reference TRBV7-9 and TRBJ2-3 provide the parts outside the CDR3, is DTGVSQNPRHKITKRGQNVTFRCDPISEHNRLYWYRQTLGQGPEFLTYFQNEAQLEKSRLLSDRFSAERPKGSFSTLEIQRTEQGDSAMYLCASSFMGIVGTDTQYFGPGTRLTVL.

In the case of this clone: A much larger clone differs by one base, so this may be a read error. The CDR3 nucleotides are TGTGCCAGCAGCCCGGACCTATATGGCTACACCTTC. Its protein product is CASSPDLYGYTF. V gene TRBV7-3 combines with J gene TRBJ1-2; D call uncertain. CDR1 and CDR2 (germline): SGHTA, FQGTGA. The V end lost 5 bases, the J end lost 5 bases, and 9 bases lay between the germline ends. The CDR3 runs to 12 residues.